The 17 T cell receptor beta chains in this list originate from one sample, sequenced in a study of cytomegalovirus exposure and HLA in healthy donors. A multiplex PCR was run with 60 Vbeta primers and 13 Jbeta primers. Assay: immunoSEQ multiplex PCR; the TCRdb copy retains only in-frame clones and omits some. The sample holds roughly 190,000 clones. The sample was PBMCs. These receptor sequences come from a young woman in good health and CMV-seropositive.

The rearrangement joins TRBV7-9 to TRBJ2-2; 8 positions match TRBD2. The V gene's germline CDR1 is SEHNR and CDR2 FQNEAQ (reference sequence). The CDR3 has 15 residues. Trimming removed 1 base from V and 4 bases from J; junction bases left unmatched: 2. The CDR3 spells CASSLDGTSTGELFF. The CDR3, as DNA: TGTGCCAGCAGCTTAGACGGGACTAGCACCGGGGAGCTGTTTTTT.

The rearrangement links TRBV4-1 to TRBJ2-3, with 9 bases aligning to TRBD2. V shed 0 bases and J 2 bases; nucleotides not matched to a gene: 12. Germline V gene data show CDR1 as MGHRA and CDR2 as YSYEKL. CDR3 length: 19 residues. Here the CDR3 DNA reads TGCGCCAGCAGCCAAGAGGCTAGCGGGACAATCTTGAACACAGATACGCAGTATTTT. Its translation: CASSQEASGTILNTDTQYF.

The chain recombines TRBV19 with TRBJ2-5; 11 nucleotides align to TRBD2. The CDR3 runs to 19 residues. Per the germline V gene, CDR1 is LNHDA and CDR2 is SQIVND (reference sequence). Germline trimming cut 5 bases from V and 6 bases from J; bases unmatched to any gene: 20. CDR3 nucleotides: TGTGCCAGTAGTCCTGGCCCCCTCGAGAATAGCGGGAGGGTACAGACCCAGTACTTC. It yields the protein CASSPGPLENSGRVQTQYF. The full variable domain, its missing parts supplied by reference TRBV19 and TRBJ2-5, is DGGITQSPKYLFRKEGQNVTLSCEQNLNHDAMYWYRQDPGQGLRLIYYSQIVNDFQKGDIAEGYSVSREKKESFPLTVTSAQKNPTAFYLCASSPGPLENSGRVQTQYFGPGTRLLVL.

This chain joins TRBV2 and TRBJ2-1; 11 positions match TRBD2. The CDR3 is 16 amino acids. J was trimmed by 3 bases and V by 6 bases; bases with no gene match: 7. Germline CDR1 reads SNHLY; CDR2 reads FYNNEI. The CDR3 region is CASRGLAATHYNEQFF. CDR3 DNA: TGTGCCAGCAGGGGACTAGCGGCCACTCACTACAATGAGCAGTTCTTC.

The chain joins TRBV18 to TRBJ1-2; D not certain. This CDR3 spans 15 amino acids. The V and J ends lost 3 bases and 0 bases respectively, with 11 bases between them. Germline CDR1 KGHSH, CDR2 LQKENI. Here the CDR3 DNA reads TGTGCCAGCTCACCGACCGGGTCCTCTAACTATGGCTACACCTTC. It encodes CASSPTGSSNYGYTF.

CDR3: CASSQWTGVTEAFF. CDR3 sequence (DNA): TGTGCCAGCAGCCAATGGACAGGGGTGACTGAAGCTTTCTTT. The chain joins TRBV4-2 to TRBJ1-1, with 9 bases lining up with TRBD1. CDR3 length: 14 residues. Germline CDR1 and CDR2: LGHNA and YNFKEQ. V trimming: 2 bases; J trimming: 5 bases; junction bases outside the gene matches: 3.

The gene calls are TRBV5-1 and TRBJ1-2, with a possible D match to TRBD1 (5 bases). This CDR3 region has 13 residues. CDR1 and CDR2 from the germline V gene are SGHRS and YFSETQ. With 4 bases removed from V and 8 bases from J, the gap between germline ends came to 15 bases. The CDR3 DNA reads TGCGCCAGCAGCCTAGAAATAGGGGCGGGCTACACCTTC. Its translation is CASSLEIGAGYTF.

The DNA of the CDR3 is TGCGCCAGCAGCCGGGACAGGGTCGGTCAGCCCCAGCATTTT. Translated: CASSRDRVGQPQHF. The J gene is TRBJ1-5, the V gene TRBV10-2; 9 bases are a match to TRBD1. Looked up from germline, CDR1 is WSHSY and CDR2 is SAAADI. The CDR3 runs 14 residues. V lost 6 bases, J lost 6 bases, and 6 bases stayed unmatched.

V gene TRBV6-6 combines with J gene TRBJ2-5; D possibly corresponds to TRBD2 (7 bases). The V end was cut by 9 bases, the J end by 4 bases, with 18 bases between. The germline V gene encodes CDR1 MNHNY and CDR2 SVGAGI (reference sequence). The CDR3 has 14 residues. The CDR3 region has the DNA TGTGCCAGTTTAGGGGGGGGGACGGGAGAGACCCAGTACTTC. Amino acids: CASLGGGTGETQYF.

On this clone: At the DNA level, this CDR3 is encoded by other sequences in the same sample as well. The chain couples TRBV7-2 to TRBJ2-7; 9 positions match TRBD1. The CDR3 extends over 14 amino acids. V trimming: 3 bases; J trimming: 3 bases; junction bases outside the gene matches: 3. CDR1 and CDR2 (germline): SGHTA, FQGNSA. CDR3 nucleotide sequence: TGTGCCAGCAGCTTGGACAGGGGTAGCTACGAGCAGTACTTC. Translation: CASSLDRGSYEQYF.

The rearrangement links TRBV7-9 to TRBJ2-7; 7 bases match TRBD2. The CDR3 runs 13 residues. V was clipped by 6 bases and J by 4 bases; unmatched bases: 6. The germline V gene encodes CDR1 SEHNR and CDR2 FQNEAQ (reference sequence). The DNA of the CDR3 is TGTGCCAGCAGTTGGGAGGGGCCTTACGAGCAGTACTTC. Translating gives CASSWEGPYEQYF. The full variable domain, completed using reference TRBV7-9 and TRBJ2-7, is DTGVSQNPRHKITKRGQNVTFRCDPISEHNRLYWYRQTLGQGPEFLTYFQNEAQLEKSRLLSDRFSAERPKGSFSTLEIQRTEQGDSAMYLCASSWEGPYEQYFGPGTRLTVT.

The chain carries TRBV11-2 and TRBJ2-1, with 8 bases lining up with TRBD2. The CDR3 covers 16 residues. The trim removed 3 bases at V and 9 bases at J, leaving 13 bases unmatched. CDR1 and CDR2 from the germline V gene are SGHAT and FQNNGV. CDR3 nucleotides: TGTGCCAGCAGCTTCACAGCGGGGGCCACTACAAGTGAGCAGTTCTTC. This gives the protein CASSFTAGATTSEQFF.

This rearrangement joins TRBV2 to TRBJ1-2; 7 bases align to TRBD1. The V gene's germline CDR1 is SNHLY and CDR2 FYNNEI. V was clipped by 8 bases and J by 6 bases; unmatched bases: 6. There are 12 residues in the CDR3. The CDR3 nucleotides are TGTGCCAGCCGGTTGACAGGGAATGGCTACACCTTC. Its translation is CASRLTGNGYTF.

Points on this clone: At one boundary the junction diverges from the germline segment, which might be a read error. The V and J genes are TRBV4-1 and TRBJ2-7, with 11 positions matching TRBD1. CDR1 and CDR2 from the germline V gene are MGHRA and YSYEKL. CDR3 length equals 17 residues. The CDR3 DNA follows: TGCGCCAGCAGCCAAGACGGGTTAGGACAGGGGGCCTCCCGACGATCCTTC. The encoded protein is CASSQDGLGQGASRRSF.

The CDR3 here is CSVNKNTGELFF. The DNA of the CDR3 is TGCAGCGTTAATAAGAACACCGGGGAGCTGTTTTTT. This sequence joins TRBV29-1 and TRBJ2-2; D is unresolved. Germline V gene data show CDR1 as SQVTM and CDR2 as ANQGSEA. Trimming left V 5 bases short and J 1 base short, with 5 bases between. The CDR3 has 12 amino acids.

The chain is built from TRBV7-9 and TRBJ2-7; perhaps TRBD2 as D (6 bases). This CDR3 comprises 14 residues. Deletions cut 5 bases from V and 1 base from J, with 12 bases between. Germline V gene lookup returns CDR1 SEHNR and CDR2 FQNEAQ (reference sequence). CDR3 DNA: TGTGCCAGCAGCCCGATGGCGGGATCCTACGAGCAGTACTTC. Protein: CASSPMAGSYEQYF. Full variable domain (remainder filled in from reference TRBV7-9 and TRBJ2-7): DTGVSQNPRHKITKRGQNVTFRCDPISEHNRLYWYRQTLGQGPEFLTYFQNEAQLEKSRLLSDRFSAERPKGSFSTLEIQRTEQGDSAMYLCASSPMAGSYEQYFGPGTRLTVT.

This chain joins TRBV9 and TRBJ2-1; the D is unclear. Germline lookup yields CDR1 SGDLS and CDR2 YYNGEE. The CDR3 contains 14 residues. V was shortened by 1 base and J by 6 bases, with 11 bases between the two germline ends. CDR3 DNA sequence: TGTGCCAGCAGCGTATTCCCCAGTGTCAATGAGCAGTTCTTC. As protein: CASSVFPSVNEQFF.